The sequence of this T cell receptor (beta chain) was determined in a study of cytomegalovirus exposure and HLA in healthy donors. The study's findings and limits: Some V segments, including TRBV6-2 and TRBV6-3, were excluded as indistinguishable. A later analysis appeared to link common viral pathogens to several of the most significant clusters. For most TCR sequences rarity was the rule, although some public TCRs occurred in many donors.

A remark on this clone: Its antigen is currently unknown.

Primers for the PCR totalled 60 Vbeta and 13 Jbeta. The data were produced by immunoSEQ multiplex PCR, yet TCRdb's version contains in-frame clones alone and is incomplete. In the table there are 150,000 or so clones, around a tenth of which are singletons. The CDR3 runs 15 residues. Trimming at V came to 2 bases and at J to 12 bases, leaving 11 bases not matched to a gene. Per germline, CDR1 MDHEN and CDR2 SYDVKM. This chain connects TRBV28 to TRBJ2-4, with 9 bases matching TRBD2. This TCR was recovered from a man aged 50-59 years in good health and CMV-seronegative. Material for sequencing was PBMCs. The CDR3 reads CASSLIIAGESHQYF. The CDR3 region has the DNA TGTGCCAGCAGTTTAATTATAGCGGGAGAATCACATCAGTACTTC.